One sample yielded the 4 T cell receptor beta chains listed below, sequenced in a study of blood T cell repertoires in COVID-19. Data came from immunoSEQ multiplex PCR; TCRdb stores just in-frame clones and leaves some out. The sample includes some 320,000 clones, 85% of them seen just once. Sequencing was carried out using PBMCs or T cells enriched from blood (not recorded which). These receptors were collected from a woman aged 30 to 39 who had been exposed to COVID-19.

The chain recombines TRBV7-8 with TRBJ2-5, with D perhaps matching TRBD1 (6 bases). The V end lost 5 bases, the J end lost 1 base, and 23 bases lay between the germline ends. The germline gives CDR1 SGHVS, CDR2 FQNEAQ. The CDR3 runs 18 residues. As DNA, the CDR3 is TGTGCCAGCAGCGGAGACAGGATCCCCACCACCCTCCAAGAGACCCAGTACTTC. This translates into CASSGDRIPTTLQETQYF.

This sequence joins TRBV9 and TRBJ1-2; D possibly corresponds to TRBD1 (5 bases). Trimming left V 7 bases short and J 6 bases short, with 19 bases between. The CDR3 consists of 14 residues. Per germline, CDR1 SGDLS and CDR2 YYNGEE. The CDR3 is CASERVTGPNGYTF. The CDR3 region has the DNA TGTGCCAGCGAGCGTGTAACAGGACCGAATGGCTACACCTTC.

CDR3 sequence reads: CAISDPGAKNIQYF. The CDR3 nucleotides are TGTGCCATCAGTGATCCGGGGGCCAAAAACATTCAGTACTTC. The gene calls are TRBV10-3 and TRBJ2-4; a weak D match, TRBD2 (5 bases). The CDR3 runs to 14 residues. Germline CDR1 reads ENHRY; CDR2 reads SYGVKD. With 3 bases removed from V and 1 base from J, the gap between germline ends came to 7 bases.

CDR3 protein: CAISGADISNQPQHF. DNA for the CDR3: TGTGCCATCAGTGGGGCCGACATTAGCAATCAGCCCCAGCATTTT. The chain links TRBV10-3 to TRBJ1-5; D is unresolved. The CDR3 contains 15 residues. Trimming removed 4 bases at V and 0 bases at J, with 10 bases between. Germline V lookup: CDR1 ENHRY, CDR2 SYGVKD.